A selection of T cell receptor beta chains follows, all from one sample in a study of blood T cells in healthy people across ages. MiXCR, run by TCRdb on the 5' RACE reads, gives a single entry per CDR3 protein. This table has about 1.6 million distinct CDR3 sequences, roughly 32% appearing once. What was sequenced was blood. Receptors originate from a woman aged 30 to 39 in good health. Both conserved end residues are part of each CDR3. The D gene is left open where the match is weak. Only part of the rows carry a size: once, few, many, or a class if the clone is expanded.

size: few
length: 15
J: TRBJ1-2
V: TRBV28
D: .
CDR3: CASNSGWGRFYGYTF
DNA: TGTGCCAGCAACTCGGGTTGGGGCAGGTTCTATGGCTACACCTTC

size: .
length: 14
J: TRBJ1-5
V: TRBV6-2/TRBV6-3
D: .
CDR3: CASSYERLNQPQHF
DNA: TGTGCCAGCAGTTACGAGAGGCTCAATCAGCCCCAGCATTTT

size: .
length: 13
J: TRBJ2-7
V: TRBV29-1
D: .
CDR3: CSVDRQGTYEQYF
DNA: TGCAGCGTTGATAGGCAGGGGACCTACGAGCAGTACTTC

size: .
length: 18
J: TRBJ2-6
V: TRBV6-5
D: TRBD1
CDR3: CASSSGQGPRSGANVLTF
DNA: TGTGCCAGCAGTTCCGGACAGGGTCCGAGATCTGGGGCCAACGTCCTGACTTTC

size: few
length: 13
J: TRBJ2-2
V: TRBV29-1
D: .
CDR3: CSVAQGRTGELFF
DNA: TGCAGCGTTGCGCAGGGGAGGACCGGGGAGCTGTTTTTT

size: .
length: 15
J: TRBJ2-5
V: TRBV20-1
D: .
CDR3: CSARRPGLAAETQYF
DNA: TGCAGTGCTAGAAGGCCCGGACTCGCGGCAGAGACCCAGTACTTC

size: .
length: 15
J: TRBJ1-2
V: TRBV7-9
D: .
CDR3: CASSSDYRAGYGYTF
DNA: TGTGCCAGCAGCTCCGATTACAGGGCCGGCTATGGCTACACCTTC

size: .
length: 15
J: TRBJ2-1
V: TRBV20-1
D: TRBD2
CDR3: CSANNPGLAYNEQFF
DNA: TGCAGTGCTAACAATCCGGGACTAGCCTACAATGAGCAGTTCTTC

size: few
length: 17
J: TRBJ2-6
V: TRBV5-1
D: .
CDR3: CASSGETGRAGANVLTF
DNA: TGCGCCAGCAGCGGGGAGACAGGGAGGGCTGGGGCCAACGTCCTGACTTTC

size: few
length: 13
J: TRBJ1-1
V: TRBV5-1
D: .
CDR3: CASSPSSDTEAFF
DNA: TGCGCCAGCAGCCCCTCCTCGGACACTGAAGCTTTCTTT

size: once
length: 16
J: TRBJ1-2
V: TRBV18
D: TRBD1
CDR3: CASSRWAPGGDTGYTF
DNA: TGTGCCAGCTCACGTTGGGCGCCAGGGGGAGATACTGGCTACACCTTC

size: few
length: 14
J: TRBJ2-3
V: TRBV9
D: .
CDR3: CASSPSGFGGTQYF
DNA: TGTGCCAGCAGCCCCAGCGGGTTTGGCGGTACGCAGTATTTT

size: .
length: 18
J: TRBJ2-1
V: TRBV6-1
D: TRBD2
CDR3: CASTPGLASRAGYNEQFF
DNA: TGTGCCAGCACTCCGGGACTAGCGAGCAGGGCGGGGTACAATGAGCAGTTCTTC

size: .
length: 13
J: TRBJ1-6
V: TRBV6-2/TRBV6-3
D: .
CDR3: CASKEYLNSPLHF
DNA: TGTGCCAGCAAAGAGTATCTGAATTCACCCCTCCACTTT

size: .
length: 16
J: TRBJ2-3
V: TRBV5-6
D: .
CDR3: CASNSTSRGYTDTQYF
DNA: TGTGCCAGCAACTCGACTAGCAGGGGGTACACAGATACGCAGTATTTT

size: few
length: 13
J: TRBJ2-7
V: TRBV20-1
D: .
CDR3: CSAGRPGGDEQYF
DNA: TGCAGTGCGGGTCGTCCCGGAGGGGACGAGCAGTACTTC

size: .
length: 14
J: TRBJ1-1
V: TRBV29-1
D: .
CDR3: CSVRQSGQNTEAFF
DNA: TGCAGCGTACGGCAATCGGGACAGAACACTGAAGCTTTCTTT

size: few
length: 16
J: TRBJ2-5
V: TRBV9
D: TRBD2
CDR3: CASSGSSGGEWETQYF
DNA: TGTGCCAGCAGCGGATCTAGCGGGGGGGAATGGGAGACCCAGTACTTC

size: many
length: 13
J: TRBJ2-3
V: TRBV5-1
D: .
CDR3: CASSRSPLDTQYF
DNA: TGCGCCAGCAGCCGGTCCCCGCTAGATACGCAGTATTTT

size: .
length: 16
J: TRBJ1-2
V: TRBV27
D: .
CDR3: CASSPEGRAPFPGYTF
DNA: TGTGCCAGCAGTCCAGAAGGCCGGGCCCCCTTCCCGGGCTACACCTTC

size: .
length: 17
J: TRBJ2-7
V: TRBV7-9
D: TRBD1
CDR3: CASSLGPGGTGAYEQYF
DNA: TGTGCCAGCAGCTTAGGACCGGGCGGGACAGGTGCATACGAGCAGTACTTC

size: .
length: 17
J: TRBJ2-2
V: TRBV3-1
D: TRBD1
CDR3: CASSQDLDRENTGELFF
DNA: TGTGCCAGCAGCCAAGATCTGGACAGGGAAAACACCGGGGAGCTGTTTTTT

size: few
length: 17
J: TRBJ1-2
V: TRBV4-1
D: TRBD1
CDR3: CASSQEWSQGVNYGYTF
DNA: TGCGCCAGCAGCCAAGAATGGTCTCAGGGGGTTAACTATGGCTACACCTTC

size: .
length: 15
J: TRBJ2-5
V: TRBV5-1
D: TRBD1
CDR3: CASSPSQGAQETQYF
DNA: TGCGCCAGCAGTCCATCCCAGGGGGCACAAGAGACCCAGTACTTC

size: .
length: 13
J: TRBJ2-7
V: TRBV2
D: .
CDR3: CADKAGDGYEQYF
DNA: TGTGCCGACAAGGCAGGGGATGGTTACGAGCAGTACTTC

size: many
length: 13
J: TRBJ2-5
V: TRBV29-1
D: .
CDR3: CSIIPGPQETQYF
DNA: TGCAGCATTATACCGGGACCCCAAGAGACCCAGTACTTC

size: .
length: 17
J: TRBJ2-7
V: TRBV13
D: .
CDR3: CASSWTAAASETSEQYF
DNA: TGTGCCAGCAGCTGGACGGCGGCGGCCTCAGAAACCTCCGAGCAGTACTTC

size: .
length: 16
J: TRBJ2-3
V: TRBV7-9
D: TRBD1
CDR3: CASSGKGDRSTDTQYF
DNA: TGTGCCAGCAGCGGCAAGGGGGACAGAAGCACAGATACGCAGTATTTT

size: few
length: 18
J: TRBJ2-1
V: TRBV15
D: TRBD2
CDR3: CATSGRTLGLAGGNEQFF
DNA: TGTGCCACCAGCGGAAGGACCTTGGGACTAGCGGGGGGGAATGAGCAGTTCTTC

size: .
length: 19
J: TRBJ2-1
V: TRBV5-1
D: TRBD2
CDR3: CASSLGGLAGVSSYNEQFF
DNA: TGCGCCAGCAGCTTGGGGGGACTAGCGGGAGTAAGTTCCTACAATGAGCAGTTCTTC

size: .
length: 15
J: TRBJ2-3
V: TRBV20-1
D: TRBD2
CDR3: CSASVAGDSTDTQYF
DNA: TGCAGTGCTAGCGTAGCGGGGGATAGCACAGATACGCAGTATTTT

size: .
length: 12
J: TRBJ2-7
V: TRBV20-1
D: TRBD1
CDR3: CSASQGASEQYF
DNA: TGCAGTGCTAGCCAGGGGGCTAGCGAGCAGTACTTC

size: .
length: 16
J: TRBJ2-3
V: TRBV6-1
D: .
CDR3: CASSGPLYRVTDTQYF
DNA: TGTGCCAGCAGCGGTCCCCTATACAGGGTAACAGATACGCAGTATTTT

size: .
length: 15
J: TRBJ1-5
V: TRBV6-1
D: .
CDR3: CASSEATVRNQPQHF
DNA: TGTGCCAGCAGTGAGGCGACAGTAAGGAATCAGCCCCAGCATTTT

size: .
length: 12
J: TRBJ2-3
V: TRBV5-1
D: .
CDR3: CASSRERDAQYF
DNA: TGCGCCAGTAGCCGGGAGCGAGATGCGCAGTATTTT

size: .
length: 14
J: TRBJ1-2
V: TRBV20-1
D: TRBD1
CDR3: CSARGAGGIYGYTF
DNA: TGCAGTGCTAGAGGAGCAGGGGGAATTTATGGCTACACCTTC

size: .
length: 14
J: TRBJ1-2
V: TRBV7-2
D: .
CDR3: CASSPDRTNYGYTF
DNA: TGTGCCAGCAGCCCGGACAGAACTAACTATGGCTACACCTTC

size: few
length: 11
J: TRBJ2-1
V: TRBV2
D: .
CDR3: CASSISFEQFF
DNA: TGTGCCAGCAGTATAAGTTTTGAGCAGTTCTTC

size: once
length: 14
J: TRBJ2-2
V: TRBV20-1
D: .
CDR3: CSAREDPYTGELFF
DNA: TGCAGTGCTAGAGAGGACCCTTACACCGGGGAGCTGTTTTTT

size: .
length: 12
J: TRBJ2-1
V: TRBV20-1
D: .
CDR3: CSGLRQKDEQFF
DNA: TGCAGTGGATTAAGACAGAAGGATGAGCAGTTCTTC

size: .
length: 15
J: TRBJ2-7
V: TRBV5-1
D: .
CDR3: CAGSLVPIDGYEQYF
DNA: TGCGCCGGCAGCTTGGTTCCGATTGACGGATACGAGCAGTACTTC

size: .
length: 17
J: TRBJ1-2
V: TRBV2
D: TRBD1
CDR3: CATTPGQGLKANYGYTF
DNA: TGTGCCACCACACCCGGACAGGGGCTTAAAGCTAACTATGGCTACACCTTC

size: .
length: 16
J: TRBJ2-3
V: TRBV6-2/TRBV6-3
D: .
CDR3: CASSPGRPGGADTQYF
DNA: TGTGCCAGCAGTCCCGGGAGGCCGGGGGGCGCAGATACGCAGTATTTT

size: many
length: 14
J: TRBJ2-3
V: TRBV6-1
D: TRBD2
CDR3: CASTRLAGADTQYF
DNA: TGTGCCAGCACTCGACTAGCGGGTGCAGATACGCAGTATTTT

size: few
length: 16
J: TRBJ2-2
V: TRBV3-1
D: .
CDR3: CASSQGWRTNTGELFF
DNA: TGTGCCAGCAGCCAAGGGTGGCGGACGAACACCGGGGAGCTGTTTTTT

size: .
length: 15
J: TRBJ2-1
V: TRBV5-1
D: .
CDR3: CASSRGPTISDEQFF
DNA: TGCGCCAGCAGCCGAGGTCCAACTATATCGGATGAGCAGTTCTTC

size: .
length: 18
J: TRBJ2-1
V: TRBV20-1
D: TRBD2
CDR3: CSAPRRYSGGISYNEQFF
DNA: TGCAGTGCCCCTCGACGGTACAGCGGGGGGATCTCCTACAATGAGCAGTTCTTC

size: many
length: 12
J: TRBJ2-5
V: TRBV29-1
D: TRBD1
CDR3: CSVTQGVETQYF
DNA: TGCAGCGTTACCCAGGGGGTGGAGACCCAGTACTTC

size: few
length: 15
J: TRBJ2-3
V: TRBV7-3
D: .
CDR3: CASSPGAGQTDTQYF
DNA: TGTGCCAGCAGCCCCGGGGCAGGGCAGACAGATACGCAGTATTTT

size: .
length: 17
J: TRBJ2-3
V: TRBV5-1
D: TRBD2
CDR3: CASSFPTSGGAQGTQYF
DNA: TGCGCCAGCAGCTTCCCGACTAGCGGGGGGGCCCAGGGTACGCAGTATTTT

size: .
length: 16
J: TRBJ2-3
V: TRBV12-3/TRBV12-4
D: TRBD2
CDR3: CASSLLSGRASDTQYF
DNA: TGTGCCAGCAGTTTGCTTAGCGGGAGGGCGTCAGATACGCAGTATTTT

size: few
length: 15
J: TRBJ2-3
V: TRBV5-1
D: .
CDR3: CASSLGTQSTDTQYF
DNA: TGCGCCAGCAGCTTGGGGACACAGAGCACAGATACGCAGTATTTT

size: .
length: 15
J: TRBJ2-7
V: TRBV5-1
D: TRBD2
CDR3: CASSSGTSGTHEQYF
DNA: TGCGCCAGCAGCTCGGGGACTAGTGGAACCCACGAGCAGTACTTC

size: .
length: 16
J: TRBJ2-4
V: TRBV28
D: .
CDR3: CASRPRDALAKNIQYF
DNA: TGTGCCAGCAGACCCAGGGACGCTTTAGCCAAAAACATTCAGTACTTC

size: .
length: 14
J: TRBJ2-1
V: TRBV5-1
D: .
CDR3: CASRPRGMDNEQFF
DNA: TGCGCCAGCAGGCCGCGGGGTATGGACAATGAGCAGTTCTTC

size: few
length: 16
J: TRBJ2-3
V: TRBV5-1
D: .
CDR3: CASSWNGGGTTDTQYF
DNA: TGCGCCAGCAGCTGGAACGGGGGAGGAACCACAGATACGCAGTATTTT

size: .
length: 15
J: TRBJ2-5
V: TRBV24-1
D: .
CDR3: CATSESSRIQETQYF
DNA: TGTGCCACCAGTGAGTCGTCCCGGATCCAAGAGACCCAGTACTTC

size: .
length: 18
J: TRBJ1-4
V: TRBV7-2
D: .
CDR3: CASSLNGANRATNEKLFF
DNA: TGTGCCAGCAGCTTAAATGGTGCCAACAGAGCAACTAATGAAAAACTGTTTTTT

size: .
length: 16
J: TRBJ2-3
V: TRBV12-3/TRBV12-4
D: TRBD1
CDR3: CASGLLISGTGDTQYF
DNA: TGTGCCAGCGGACTGTTGATATCAGGGACAGGAGATACGCAGTATTTT

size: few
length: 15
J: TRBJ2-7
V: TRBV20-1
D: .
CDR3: CSVEIPGLDNYEQYF
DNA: TGCAGTGTGGAGATTCCCGGTCTAGATAACTACGAGCAGTACTTC